The rows below give T cell receptor beta chains drawn from one sample of a study of blood T cell repertoires in COVID-19. Generated by immunoSEQ multiplex PCR, the TCRdb table keeps only in-frame clones and is missing some. The repertoire has roughly 290,000 clones, around 90% of them found once; the top ten carry 6.5% to 8%. Sequenced sample: peripheral blood. These receptors were obtained from a woman in her 30s with COVID-19, enrolled during active disease. Each CDR3 is given with its conserved first and last residue. A D gene is named only where the DNA matches it firmly. The listing skips clone size in some rows; elsewhere it reads once, few, many or a size class.

clone_size,cdr3_length,d_call,v_call,j_call,cdr3_aa,cdr3_nt
-,17,-,TRBV4-3,TRBJ1-3,CASSQGRVTGTGNTIYF,TGCGCCAGCAGCCAAGGCCGGGTAACAGGGACTGGAAACACCATATATTTT
-,16,-,TRBV7-9,TRBJ2-3,CASSLGAGRGADTQYF,TGTGCCAGCAGCTTAGGGGCGGGCAGGGGCGCAGATACGCAGTATTTT
-,13,-,TRBV6-1,TRBJ1-5,CASSERGLQPQHF,TGTGCCAGCAGTGAAAGGGGGTTGCAGCCCCAGCATTTT
-,15,TRBD2,TRBV4-2,TRBJ2-4,CASSQDRRGADIQYF,TGTGCCAGCAGCCAAGATCGGCGGGGGGCCGACATTCAGTACTTC
few,14,-,TRBV5-4,TRBJ1-1,CASSRDRGNTEAFF,TGTGCCAGCAGCCGTGACAGAGGGAACACTGAAGCTTTCTTT
-,14,-,TRBV15,TRBJ1-2,CATSRDLGLYGYTF,TGTGCCACCAGCAGAGATCTAGGCCTCTATGGCTACACCTTC
-,13,-,TRBV18,TRBJ2-5,CASSRDSQETQYF,TGTGCCAGCTCGCGGGACAGTCAAGAGACCCAGTACTTC
-,12,-,TRBV10-3,TRBJ1-1,CAISYGGLEAFF,TGTGCCATCAGTTACGGGGGGCTAGAAGCTTTCTTT
-,16,TRBD2,TRBV6-6,TRBJ2-2,CASSPPSGRGTGELFF,TGTGCCAGCAGTCCCCCAAGCGGGAGAGGCACCGGGGAGCTGTTTTTT
-,12,TRBD1,TRBV24-1,TRBJ1-1,CATSDPGGEAFF,TGTGCCACCAGTGACCCAGGGGGGGAAGCTTTCTTT
-,14,TRBD1,TRBV5-1,TRBJ1-6,CASSLRQGTSPLHF,TGCGCCAGCAGTCTGAGACAGGGGACTTCACCCCTCCACTTT
once,15,TRBD2,TRBV18,TRBJ2-2,CASSPLAGGTGELFF,TGTGCCAGCTCACCTCTAGCGGGAGGGACCGGGGAGCTGTTTTTT
once,15,TRBD1,TRBV4-1,TRBJ2-2,CASRPGQGYTGELFF,TGCGCCAGCAGGCCGGGACAGGGGTACACCGGGGAGCTGTTTTTT
once,12,TRBD2,TRBV12-3/TRBV12-4,TRBJ2-1,CASRAGGNEQFF,TGTGCCAGCAGGGCGGGGGGCAATGAGCAGTTCTTC
-,17,-,TRBV5-5,TRBJ1-1,CASTPLQGVKGDTEAFF,TGTGCCAGCACCCCCCTTCAGGGAGTTAAGGGGGACACTGAAGCTTTCTTT
-,17,TRBD2,TRBV5-1,TRBJ2-3,CASSLLASGMSTDTQYF,TGCGCCAGCAGCTTGTTAGCTAGCGGGATGAGCACAGATACGCAGTATTTT
-,13,-,TRBV2,TRBJ2-2,CASSPDTTGELFF,TGTGCCAGCAGCCCCGACACCACCGGGGAGCTGTTTTTT
-,15,TRBD1,TRBV5-1,TRBJ1-2,CASSLWTGPNYGYTF,TGCGCCAGCAGTCTGTGGACAGGTCCTAACTATGGCTACACCTTC
-,16,TRBD1,TRBV6-4,TRBJ2-7,CAISTGGDRRADEQYF,TGTGCCATCTCGACAGGGGGGGACAGGAGGGCCGACGAGCAGTACTTC
-,17,TRBD2,TRBV7-8,TRBJ2-2,CASSWFLAAMNTGELFF,TGTGCCAGCAGCTGGTTCCTAGCGGCTATGAACACCGGGGAGCTGTTTTTT
-,14,-,TRBV30,TRBJ1-5,CAWSGYSSNQPQHF,TGTGCCTGGAGTGGGTACAGTAGCAATCAGCCCCAGCATTTT
-,16,TRBD1,TRBV11-2,TRBJ2-7,CASSLAWGTGSHEQYF,TGTGCCAGCAGCTTAGCGTGGGGGACAGGGTCCCACGAGCAGTACTTC
few,18,-,TRBV7-9,TRBJ2-7,CASSLPDGAAGGSYEQYF,TGTGCCAGCAGCTTACCCGACGGGGCTGCTGGGGGCAGCTACGAGCAGTACTTC
-,14,-,TRBV5-6,TRBJ1-6,CASSDQAMGSPLHF,TGTGCCAGCAGCGATCAGGCGATGGGTTCACCCCTCCACTTT
-,13,TRBD1,TRBV10-3,TRBJ1-2,CAISEDRAGGYTF,TGTGCCATCAGTGAGGACAGGGCCGGTGGCTACACCTTC
-,14,TRBD1,TRBV6-2/TRBV6-3,TRBJ2-7,CASSLGQGAYEQYF,TGTGCCAGCAGCCTCGGACAGGGGGCGTACGAGCAGTACTTC